This TCR beta chain was identified in a study of vaccination effects on CD4 cells after COVID-19 (dated by TCRdb to 2021 to 2024). For the study in its entirety: To identify antigen-specific CD4+ T cell clonotypes by their expansion, the ViraFEST assay first stimulated PBMC with viral peptide pools and then applied TCR sequencing. Across the study, the median time from the second dose to post-vaccine sampling was 72 days (range 14 to 241). About 2.1 million PBMC per well were cultured in IMDM with around 5% human AB serum, roughly 11 IU/ml IL-2 and gentamicin, plus 10 ug/ml peptides. SARS-CoV-2 spike-specific CD4+ TCR repertoires were compared before and after mRNA vaccination in COVID-19 convalescent patients and in infection-naive vaccine recipients. The full study included roughly 11 COVID-19 convalescent patients and several SARS-CoV-2-naive healthy vaccine recipients. The Oncomine TCR Beta short-read assay on an Illumina iSeq 100 was used to sequence cultures from other donors in the study. Broad study findings and their caveats: In healthy vaccine recipients, vaccine-induced clones were almost all SARS-CoV-2 mono-reactive, with only 1 of 255 cross-reactive with common cold coronaviruses. Limitations of the study were the small number of convalescent patients and the absence of early post-infection timepoints. Marked clonal contraction was observed in both infection-induced and vaccine-induced clones at late post-vaccination timepoints, consistent with waning T cell responses.

Comment on this clone: This clone's antigen is unknown. No base-level quality is on record; no much larger clone is a single base apart.

The method behind the library was the immunoSEQ multiplex PCR assay. DNA from the cultured, isolated CD4+ T cells was subjected to TCR beta CDR3 sequencing. The study's own analysis went as follows. The analysis removed non-productive TCR sequences, trimmed reads to the CDR3 region, and retained only CDR3s that were 7 or more amino acids long. The MANAFEST web app was used to identify antigen-specific clonotypes by comparing expansion in peptide wells with expansion in reference cultures. To be called positive, a clone needed expansion at FDR<0.05 compared with the reference and with all other wells, an odds ratio greater than 5, and a frequency greater than 0.1% in two replicate wells. Cross-reactive clonotypes were defined as significantly expanded in SARS-CoV-2 spike wells and in at least one common cold coronavirus spike condition. Using the stringdist R package, CDR3 similarity was measured by Levenshtein distance, and unrooted trees were constructed with ape in R 3.6.1. TCRdb holds this immuneACCESS table with in-frame rearrangements only. Some clones are missing; in checked studies, unresolved V genes explain under half, and the rest has no known cause. The D gene and trimming were derived from the DNA, and the V and J assignments and clone size from that table. The sample has tens of thousands of clones on record, around 67% of them singletons. About 2% of the sample goes to the ten largest clones.

V and J are truncated by 5 bases and 0 bases respectively, leaving an intervening sequence of 8 bases. Based on the germline V gene, the CDR1 and CDR2 sequences are SQVTM and ANQGSEA. The CDR3, cysteine through phenylalanine, is 13 amino acids long. Only CDR3 DNA is held: 39 bases, read in frame from base 1. After roughly 11 days of culture, CD4+ T cells were isolated with the EasySep CD4+ T cell isolation kit. Each participant got two doses of an mRNA SARS-CoV-2 vaccine, either BNT162b2 or mRNA-1273. None of the healthy vaccine recipients had a prior SARS-CoV-2 infection, which was confirmed by nucleocapsid antibody tests that came back negative both before and after vaccination. Half of the culture medium was replaced with fresh IL-2-containing medium on days 3 and 7. Unless otherwise noted, each peptide stimulation condition was cultured in triplicate wells. Using Ficoll-Paque Plus gradient centrifugation, PBMC were separated from whole blood and then either used fresh or cryopreserved at -140C. The QIAamp micro DNA kit was used to extract genomic DNA from the cultured CD4+ T cells.

The sequencing here drew on CD4+ T cells from PBMCs cultured without peptide, taken after COVID-19 vaccination. The rearranged chain carries TRBV29-1 and TRBJ1-5, with no confident D gene call. The TCR comes from a human donor who received a COVID-19 vaccine. The base sequence is TGCAGCGTTATGGTCAGTAGCAATCAGCCCCAGCATTTT. Translated, it reads CSVMVSSNQPQHF.